This T cell receptor (beta chain) was sequenced during a study of shared clonotypes between healthy human individuals. Every subset's genomic DNA went evenly onto several immunoSEQ plates. Each replicate PCR on the sorted subsets used approximately 180 ng DNA (about 30,000 T cell genomes). Clones were sequenced by immunoSEQ multiplex PCR, and TCRdb holds only the in-frame ones, with some missing. This sample has some 2.1 million clones; just under 95% occur once, and the top ten carry 0.85% to 1.2%. Naive CD8 cells lacked CD45RO and underwent positive selection for CCR7, leaving out terminally differentiated effector memory CD45RA+ cells. Caucasian adults residing in Nashville, Tennessee made up all the donors. Germline trimming cut 5 bases from V and 2 bases from J; bases unmatched to any gene: 4. This CDR3 has 14 residues. Germline values: CDR1 MGHRA, CDR2 YSYEKL.

The sample was naive CD8+ T cells sorted from blood. The chain employs TRBV4-1 and TRBJ2-7; 9 bases align to TRBD1. The sequence came from a man younger than 35 in good health. DNA for the CDR3: TGCGCCAGCAGCTTTCGGACAGGGGCCTACGAGCAGTACTTC. Protein: CASSFRTGAYEQYF.